This T cell receptor beta chain was sequenced in a study of cytotoxic CD8 clonotypes in ibrutinib-treated CLL. Study information: Within the patient group, some 11 were relapsed/refractory and some 14 treatment-naive, and around 17 were IGHV unmutated.

A 1 in 200,000 to 1 in 1 million T cell depth was the sequencing target. This table comes from immunoSEQ multiplex PCR, and its TCRdb copy is limited to in-frame clones, with some not included. The data show tens of thousands of clones, 70% to 90% seen once. The CDR3 is 13 residues long. V was clipped by 0 bases and J by 1 base, with 3 bases between them. Germline V gene sequence: CDR1 SGHNT, CDR2 YENEEA. The sequences come from PBMCs, collected after 24 months of ibrutinib treatment. The sequence was collected from a human donor with chronic lymphocytic leukemia. The chain links TRBV11-3 to TRBJ1-1; the D is unclear. The CDR3 protein is CASSLEGNTEAFF. Written as DNA, the CDR3 is TGTGCCAGCAGCTTAGAGGGGAACACTGAAGCTTTCTTT.